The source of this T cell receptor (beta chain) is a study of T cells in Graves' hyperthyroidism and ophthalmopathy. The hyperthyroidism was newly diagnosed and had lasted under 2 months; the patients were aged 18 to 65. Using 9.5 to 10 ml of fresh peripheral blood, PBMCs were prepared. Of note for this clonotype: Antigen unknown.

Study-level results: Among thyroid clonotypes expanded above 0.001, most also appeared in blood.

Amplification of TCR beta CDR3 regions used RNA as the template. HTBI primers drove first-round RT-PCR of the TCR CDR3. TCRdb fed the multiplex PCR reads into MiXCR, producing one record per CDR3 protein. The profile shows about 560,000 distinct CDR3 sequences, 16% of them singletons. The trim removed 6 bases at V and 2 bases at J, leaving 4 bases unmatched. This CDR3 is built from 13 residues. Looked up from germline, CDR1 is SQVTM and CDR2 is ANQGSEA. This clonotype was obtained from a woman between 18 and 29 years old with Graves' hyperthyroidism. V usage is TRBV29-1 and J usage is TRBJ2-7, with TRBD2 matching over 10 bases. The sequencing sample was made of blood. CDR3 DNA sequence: TGCAGCGTAGCGGGAGGGAAGGCCTACGAGCAGTACTTC. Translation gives CSVAGGKAYEQYF.